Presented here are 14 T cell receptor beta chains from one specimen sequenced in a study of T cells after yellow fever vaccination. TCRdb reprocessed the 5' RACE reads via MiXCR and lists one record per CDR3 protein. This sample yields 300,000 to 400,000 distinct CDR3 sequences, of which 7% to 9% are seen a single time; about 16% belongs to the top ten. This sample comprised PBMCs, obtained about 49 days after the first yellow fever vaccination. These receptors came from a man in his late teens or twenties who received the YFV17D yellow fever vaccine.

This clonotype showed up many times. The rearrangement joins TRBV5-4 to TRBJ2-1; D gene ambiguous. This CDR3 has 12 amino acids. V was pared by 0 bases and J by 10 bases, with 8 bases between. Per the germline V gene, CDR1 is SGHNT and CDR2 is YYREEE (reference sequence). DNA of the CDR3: TGTGCCAGCAGCTTGGGCCAGAGCGAGCAGTTCTTC. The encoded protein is CASSLGQSEQFF.

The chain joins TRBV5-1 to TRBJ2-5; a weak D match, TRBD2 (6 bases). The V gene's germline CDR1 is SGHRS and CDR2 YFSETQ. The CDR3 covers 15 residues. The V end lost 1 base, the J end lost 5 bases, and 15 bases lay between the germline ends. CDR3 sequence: CASSLFGGPGETQYF. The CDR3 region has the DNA TGCGCCAGCAGCTTGTTCGGAGGGCCTGGGGAGACCCAGTACTTC.

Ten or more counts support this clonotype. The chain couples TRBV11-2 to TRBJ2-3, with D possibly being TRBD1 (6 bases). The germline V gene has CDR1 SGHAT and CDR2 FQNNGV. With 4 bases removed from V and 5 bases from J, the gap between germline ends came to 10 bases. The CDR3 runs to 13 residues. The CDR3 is CASSWGLGDTQYF. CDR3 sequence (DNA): TGTGCCAGCAGCTGGGGGCTTGGAGATACGCAGTATTTT.

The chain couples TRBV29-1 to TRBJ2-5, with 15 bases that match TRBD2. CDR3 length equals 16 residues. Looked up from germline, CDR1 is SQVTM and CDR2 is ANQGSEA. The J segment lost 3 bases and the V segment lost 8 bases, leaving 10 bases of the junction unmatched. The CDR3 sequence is CSCQPWTSGGEETQYF. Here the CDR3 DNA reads TGCAGCTGCCAACCTTGGACTAGCGGGGGGGAAGAGACCCAGTACTTC.

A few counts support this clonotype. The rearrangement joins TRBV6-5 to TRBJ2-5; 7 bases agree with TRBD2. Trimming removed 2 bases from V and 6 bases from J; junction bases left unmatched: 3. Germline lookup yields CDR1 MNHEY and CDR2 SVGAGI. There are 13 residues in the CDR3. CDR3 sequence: CASSYGGRQTQYF. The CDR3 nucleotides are TGTGCCAGCAGTTACGGCGGGAGACAGACCCAGTACTTC.

CDR3 DNA sequence: TGCGCCAGCAGCTTGGCGCTTGGGGGGGCCGCTGAAGCTTTCTTT. Translation: CASSLALGGAAEAFF. V gene TRBV5-1 combines with J gene TRBJ1-1; a possible D gene is TRBD1 (6 bases). Germline lookup yields CDR1 SGHRS and CDR2 YFSETQ. Between the trimmed V and J ends, which lost 0 bases and 6 bases, there was a span of 15 bases. The CDR3 is 15 amino acids.

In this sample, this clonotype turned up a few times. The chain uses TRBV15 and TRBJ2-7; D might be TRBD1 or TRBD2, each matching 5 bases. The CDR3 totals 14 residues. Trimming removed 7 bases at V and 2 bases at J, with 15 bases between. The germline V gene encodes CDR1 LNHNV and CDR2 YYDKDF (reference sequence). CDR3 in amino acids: CATKVMMGPYEQYF. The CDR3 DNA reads TGTGCCACCAAGGTTATGATGGGACCCTACGAGCAGTACTTC.

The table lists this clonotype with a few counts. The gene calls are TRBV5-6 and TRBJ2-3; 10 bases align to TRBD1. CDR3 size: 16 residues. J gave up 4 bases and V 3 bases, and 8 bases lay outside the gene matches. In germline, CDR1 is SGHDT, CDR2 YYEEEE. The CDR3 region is CASSSMTGGAADTQYF. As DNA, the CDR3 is TGTGCCAGCAGCTCGATGACAGGGGGCGCCGCAGATACGCAGTATTTT.

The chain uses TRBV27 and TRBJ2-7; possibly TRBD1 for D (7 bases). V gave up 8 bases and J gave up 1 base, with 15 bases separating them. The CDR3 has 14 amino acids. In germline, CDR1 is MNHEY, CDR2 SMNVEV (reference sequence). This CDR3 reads CASRPGGRSYEQYV. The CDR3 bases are TGTGCCAGCCGTCCAGGGGGGAGATCCTACGAGCAGTACGTC.

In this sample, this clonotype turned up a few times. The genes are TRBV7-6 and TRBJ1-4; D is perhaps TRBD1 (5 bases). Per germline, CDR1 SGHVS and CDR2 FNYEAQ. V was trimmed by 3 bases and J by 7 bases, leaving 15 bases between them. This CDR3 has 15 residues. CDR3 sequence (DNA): TGTGCCAGCAGCTTCAACCCCGGGGCGGGTGAAAAACTGTTTTTT. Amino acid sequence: CASSFNPGAGEKLFF.

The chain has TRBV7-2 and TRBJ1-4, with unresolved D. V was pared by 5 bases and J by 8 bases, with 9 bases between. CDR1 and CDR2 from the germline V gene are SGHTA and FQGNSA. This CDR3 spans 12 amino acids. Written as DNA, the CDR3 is TGTGCCAGCAGCACCGACGGGGAAAAACTGTTTTTT. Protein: CASSTDGEKLFF.

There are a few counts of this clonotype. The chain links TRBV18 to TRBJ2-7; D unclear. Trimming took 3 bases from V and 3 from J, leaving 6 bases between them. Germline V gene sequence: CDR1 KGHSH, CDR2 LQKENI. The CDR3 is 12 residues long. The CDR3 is CASSPNSYEQYF. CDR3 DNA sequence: TGTGCCAGCTCACCGAACAGCTACGAGCAGTACTTC.

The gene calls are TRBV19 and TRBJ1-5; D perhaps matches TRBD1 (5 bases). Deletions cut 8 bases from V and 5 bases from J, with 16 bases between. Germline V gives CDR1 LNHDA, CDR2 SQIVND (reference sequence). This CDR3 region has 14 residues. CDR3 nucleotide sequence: TGTGCCAGTGCCCTCCGGGACGGAGATCAGCCCCAGCATTTT. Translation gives CASALRDGDQPQHF.

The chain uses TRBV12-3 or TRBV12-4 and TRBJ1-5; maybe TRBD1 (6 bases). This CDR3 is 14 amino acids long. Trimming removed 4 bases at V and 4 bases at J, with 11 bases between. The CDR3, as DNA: TGTGCCAGCAGTTGGACAGCTTATAATCAGCCCCAGCATTTT. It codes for CASSWTAYNQPQHF.